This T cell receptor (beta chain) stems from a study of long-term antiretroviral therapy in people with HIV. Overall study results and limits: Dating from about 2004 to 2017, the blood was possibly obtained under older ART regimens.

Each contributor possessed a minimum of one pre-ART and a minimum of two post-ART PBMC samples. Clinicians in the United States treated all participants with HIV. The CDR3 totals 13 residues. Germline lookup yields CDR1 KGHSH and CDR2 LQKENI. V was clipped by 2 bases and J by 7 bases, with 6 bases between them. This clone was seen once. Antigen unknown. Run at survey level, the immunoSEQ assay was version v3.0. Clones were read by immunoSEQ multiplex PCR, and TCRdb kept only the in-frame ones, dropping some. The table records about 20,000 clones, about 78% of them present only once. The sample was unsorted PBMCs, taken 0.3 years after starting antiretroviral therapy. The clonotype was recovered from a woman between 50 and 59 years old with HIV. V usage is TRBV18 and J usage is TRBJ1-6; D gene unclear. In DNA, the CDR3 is TGTGCCAGCTCACCAGAGACCAATTCACCCCTCCACTTT. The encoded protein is CASSPETNSPLHF.